This is a list of T cell receptor beta chains from one sample in a study of Ad26.COV2.S vaccination and SARS-CoV-2 variants. Method: immunoSEQ multiplex PCR; TCRdb's copy keeps in-frame clones and lacks some. The repertoire holds around 310,000 clones, approximately 87% seen once, with about 5% in the top ten. The sequencing here drew on peripheral blood, taken in a trial of Ad26.COV2.S vaccine versus placebo. Receptors were obtained from a person aged 18-65 years who received the Ad26.COV2.S COVID-19 vaccine or a placebo. Both conserved end residues are part of each CDR3. The D gene is left open where the match is weak. Size is stated for part of the rows, as once, few or many counts, or as a class when the clone is expanded.

V,size,D,J,DNA,CDR3
TRBV7-9,NA,NA,TRBJ1-5,TGTGCCAGCAGGGCTATTAGCAATCAGCCCCAGCATTTT,CASRAISNQPQHF
TRBV12-5,NA,NA,TRBJ1-4,TGTGCTAGTGGTTTGGTACCAGGCCCCCGTGAAAAACTGTTTTTT,CASGLVPGPREKLFF
TRBV28,NA,NA,TRBJ2-3,TGTGCCAGCAGTTTAGACAACGCCCGCACAGATACGCAGTATTTT,CASSLDNARTDTQYF
TRBV7-9,NA,TRBD2,TRBJ2-1,TGTGCCAGCAGCTTACTTCTAGCGGGGGGCAATGAGCAGTTCTTC,CASSLLLAGGNEQFF
TRBV6-6,NA,NA,TRBJ2-2,TGTGCCAGCAGTTACTTGAACACCGGGGAGCTGTTTTTT,CASSYLNTGELFF
TRBV6-5,NA,NA,TRBJ2-7,TGTGCCAGCACCCCGGACCGAGTCTACGAGCAGTACTTC,CASTPDRVYEQYF
TRBV29-1,NA,NA,TRBJ1-2,TGCAGCGTTGTAGGGGAGAACTATGGCTACACCTTC,CSVVGENYGYTF
TRBV11-3,NA,TRBD2,TRBJ2-3,TGTGCCAGCAGCTTACTAGGGACTAGCACCCATACCCAATCCACAGATACGCAGTATTTT,CASSLLGTSTHTQSTDTQYF
TRBV24-1,NA,NA,TRBJ1-1,TGTGCCACCAGTCCCCCCTGGGACTGTTACACTGAAGCTTTCTTT,CATSPPWDCYTEAFF
TRBV10-3,NA,NA,TRBJ1-1,TGTGCCATCAGTGTCGCAGGGTACGCTGAAGCTTTCTTT,CAISVAGYAEAFF
TRBV19,NA,NA,TRBJ1-1,TGTGCCAGTAGTATCCGGACGCTGGCTTTCTTT,CASSIRTLAFF
TRBV18,NA,NA,TRBJ2-5,TGTGCCAGCTCACCCGGCGCGGAGACCCAGTACTTC,CASSPGAETQYF
TRBV19,NA,TRBD1,TRBJ1-1,TGTGCCAGTAGCGGACAGGGGAACACTGAAGCTTTCTTT,CASSGQGNTEAFF
TRBV5-1,once,TRBD1,TRBJ1-2,TGCGCCAGCAGCTCCCCGGGACAGAGCCCCTTAGCGAGGGGCTACACCTTC,CASSSPGQSPLARGYTF
TRBV29-1,few,TRBD1,TRBJ1-1,TGCAGCGTCCAGGGGGGGGTTTTTGGAGCTTTCTTT,CSVQGGVFGAFF
TRBV11-3,NA,NA,TRBJ1-2,TGTGCCAGCAGCCCCCAAAACTCGAGGGAAGCGTGGGGCTACACCTTC,CASSPQNSREAWGYTF
TRBV6-5,NA,NA,TRBJ1-1,TGTGCCAGCAGTTACGATGGAGGCCCCGGGGCTGAAGCTTTCTTT,CASSYDGGPGAEAFF
TRBV6-5,NA,NA,TRBJ2-7,TGTGCCAGCAGTTATGATGGGGGCGGGACCCCCTACGAGCAGTACTTC,CASSYDGGGTPYEQYF
TRBV19,NA,TRBD1,TRBJ1-5,TGTGCCAGTTCGGATCCCCAACAGGGGGGACAGCCCCAGCATTTT,CASSDPQQGGQPQHF
TRBV19,NA,NA,TRBJ1-5,TGTGCCAGTTGTGACAAGGCGTTTGAGCCCCAGCATTTT,CASCDKAFEPQHF
TRBV10-3,NA,NA,TRBJ1-2,TGTGCCATCCAAGATACAAGGTCGTATGGCTACACCTTC,CAIQDTRSYGYTF
TRBV5-1,NA,NA,TRBJ1-2,TGCGCCAGCAGCCCCCCGGGATATGGCTACACCTTC,CASSPPGYGYTF
TRBV11-2,NA,NA,TRBJ2-6,TGTGCCAGCAGCCCGTTGACTGGGGCCAACGTCCTGACTTTC,CASSPLTGANVLTF
TRBV6-1,NA,TRBD2,TRBJ2-1,TGTGCCAGCAGTGAGGTAGCGGGGAGCTACAATGAGCAGTTCTTC,CASSEVAGSYNEQFF
TRBV5-1,NA,TRBD1,TRBJ1-1,TGCGCCAGCAGCTGGGACAGGGGCAGTAACACTGAAGCTTTCTTT,CASSWDRGSNTEAFF
TRBV7-6,NA,NA,TRBJ2-3,TGTGCCAGCAGCTCCCTTGGCACAGATACGCAGTATTTT,CASSSLGTDTQYF
TRBV30,NA,NA,TRBJ1-4,TGTGCCTGGAGTGTGAGACGCGCTAATGAAAAACTGTTTTTT,CAWSVRRANEKLFF
TRBV7-3,NA,TRBD2,TRBJ2-3,TGTGCCAGCAGCTTAACGGCGGGGGGAAGCACAGATACGCAGTATTTT,CASSLTAGGSTDTQYF
TRBV29-1,NA,TRBD1,TRBJ2-5,TGCAGCGTTGAAATTCTTAGTGGGACAGGGACCCACCAAGAGACCCAGTACTTC,CSVEILSGTGTHQETQYF
TRBV12-5,NA,NA,TRBJ1-2,TGTGCTAGTGGTTTGGTACTGAATTCGGGGGGGGCTTTTTATGGCTACACCTTC,CASGLVLNSGGAFYGYTF
TRBV5-8,NA,NA,TRBJ1-1,TGTGCCAGCAGCTTGATAAAGAACACTGAAGCTTTCTTT,CASSLIKNTEAFF
TRBV5-6,NA,NA,TRBJ2-5,TGTGCCAGCAGCTGGGCACAGGGACAAGAGACCCAGTACTTC,CASSWAQGQETQYF
TRBV27,NA,NA,TRBJ1-1,TGTGCCAGCAGTTTACTTTCGACAAGTTCAACGGCTTTCTTT,CASSLLSTSSTAFF
TRBV15,NA,NA,TRBJ1-2,TGTGCCACCAGCAGAGATACCGACCTCGGCTACACCTTC,CATSRDTDLGYTF
TRBV5-4,NA,NA,TRBJ2-4,TGTGCCAGCAGCGCCCCTCCCAACATTCAGTACTTC,CASSAPPNIQYF
TRBV5-1,NA,NA,TRBJ1-2,TGCGCCAGCAGCTTGGTAGGCAGCGATAACTATGGCTACACCTTC,CASSLVGSDNYGYTF
TRBV6-5,NA,NA,TRBJ1-1,TGTGCCAGCATCGAAATCGGGGGTGATAGTGCTAAAGCTTTCTTT,CASIEIGGDSAKAFF
TRBV19,NA,TRBD1,TRBJ1-5,TGTGCCAGTGGCCAAGGGACAGGGAGGGATCAGCCCCAGCATTTT,CASGQGTGRDQPQHF
TRBV6-5,once,NA,TRBJ2-7,TGTGCCAGCAGTTACACCCCACCCCCGGGGAACTACGAGCAGTACTTC,CASSYTPPPGNYEQYF
TRBV4-1,NA,NA,TRBJ1-2,TGCGCCAGCAGCCATGGCCAACGGGACTCCAATAGGAATGGCTACACCTTC,CASSHGQRDSNRNGYTF
TRBV18,NA,NA,TRBJ2-3,TGTGCCAGCTCACCGGCCCGTGACAAAACTAACATCACAGATACGCAGTATTTT,CASSPARDKTNITDTQYF
TRBV4-3,NA,TRBD1,TRBJ1-4,TGCGCCAGCAGCCACGTACCGGGACAGGGAGGAGGGGGAAATGAAAAACTGTTTTTT,CASSHVPGQGGGGNEKLFF
TRBV7-2,NA,NA,TRBJ1-2,TGTGCCAGCAGCTCTGAGGGGGTGAAACCCTATGGCTACACCTTC,CASSSEGVKPYGYTF
TRBV6-5,NA,NA,TRBJ1-5,TGTGCCAGCAGTCGAGACGGGGTTCAGCCCCAGCATTTT,CASSRDGVQPQHF
TRBV7-3,NA,NA,TRBJ2-5,TGTGCCAGCAGCTTACAAACCCAAGAGACCCAGTACTTC,CASSLQTQETQYF
TRBV9,NA,NA,TRBJ2-5,TGTGCCAGCAGCGTAGGGCAGGGACGAGAGACCCAGTACTTC,CASSVGQGRETQYF
TRBV19,NA,NA,TRBJ1-4,TGTGCCAGTAGTATCGGCACAAGGGGAAAACTGTTTTTT,CASSIGTRGKLFF
TRBV5-4,NA,NA,TRBJ2-5,TGTGCTACGGGGGGAAGAGGGGGAGAGACCCAGTACTTC,CATGGRGGETQYF
TRBV19,NA,NA,TRBJ1-1,TGTGCCAGTAGTATAGATGGATCAGGGAACACTGAAGCTTTCTTT,CASSIDGSGNTEAFF
TRBV18,NA,NA,TRBJ1-2,TGTGCCAGCTCACCTCCGGGACGGCCAACTGGTGGCTACACCTTC,CASSPPGRPTGGYTF
TRBV3-1/TRBV3-2,NA,NA,TRBJ2-2,TGTGCCAGCAGCCAAGATCAGGGGCGGGGGACTCTTCGACCCGGGGAGCTGTTTTTT,CASSQDQGRGTLRPGELFF
TRBV6-6,NA,NA,TRBJ1-5,TGTGCCAGCAGTCCCCCCTATCAGCCCCAGCATTTT,CASSPPYQPQHF
TRBV7-3,NA,TRBD2,TRBJ2-3,TGTGCCAGCAGCTTAATCGTAGCGGGAGACACAGATACGCAGTATTTT,CASSLIVAGDTDTQYF
TRBV6-5,NA,NA,TRBJ1-6,TGTGCCAGCAGCCCATCGCAGAGGGATAATTCACCCCTCCACTTT,CASSPSQRDNSPLHF
TRBV19,NA,TRBD1,TRBJ1-2,TGTGCCAGTAGTCCGTGGACAGGGAATGGCTACACCTTC,CASSPWTGNGYTF